A selection of T cell receptor beta chains follows, all from one sample in a study of T cells in Graves' hyperthyroidism and ophthalmopathy. TCRdb redid the calling of the multiplex PCR reads with MiXCR, one entry per CDR3 protein. The sample contains around 600,000 distinct CDR3 sequences, approximately 16% of which appear only once. The sequenced material came from blood. These receptor sequences come from a woman aged 35 to 49 with Graves' ophthalmopathy. CDR3s include the opening cysteine and the closing phenylalanine or tryptophan. A D gene is named only where the DNA matches it firmly. Not all rows give a size; the values are once, few, many and, for expanded clones, a class.

J: TRBJ2-1; V: TRBV3-1; size: many; D: .; CDR3: CASSQWATAEQFF; DNA: TGTGCCAGCAGCCAATGGGCCACGGCTGAGCAGTTCTTC
J: TRBJ2-1; V: TRBV7-3; size: many; D: TRBD2; CDR3: CASSLMEGLAGANEQFF; DNA: TGTGCCAGCAGCTTAATGGAGGGACTAGCGGGGGCCAATGAGCAGTTCTTC
J: TRBJ1-1; V: TRBV20-1; size: many; D: .; CDR3: CSARDTGGTEAFF; DNA: TGCAGTGCTAGGGACACCGGGGGCACTGAAGCTTTCTTT
J: TRBJ2-2; V: TRBV12-3/TRBV12-4; size: many; D: .; CDR3: CASRLQPTGELFF; DNA: TGTGCCAGCAGACTACAGCCCACCGGGGAGCTGTTTTTT
J: TRBJ1-2; V: TRBV18; size: many; D: .; CDR3: CASSSDGDGYTF; DNA: TGTGCCAGCTCATCTGACGGAGATGGCTACACCTTC
J: TRBJ1-5; V: TRBV6-5; size: many; D: TRBD1; CDR3: CASSARQGLGNQPQHF; DNA: TGTGCCAGCAGCGCTCGACAGGGGCTGGGCAATCAGCCCCAGCATTTT
J: TRBJ1-4; V: TRBV27; size: few; D: .; CDR3: CASSPRTPGFTNEKLFF; DNA: TGTGCCAGCAGTCCGCGAACCCCAGGGTTTACTAATGAAAAACTGTTTTTT
J: TRBJ1-1; V: TRBV3-1; size: many; D: TRBD1; CDR3: CASSGTENTEAFF; DNA: TGTGCCAGCAGCGGGACAGAGAACACTGAAGCTTTCTTT
J: TRBJ1-1; V: TRBV7-3; size: many; D: TRBD1; CDR3: CASSQNRGDGEAFF; DNA: TGTGCCAGCAGCCAAAACAGGGGGGACGGTGAAGCTTTCTTT
J: TRBJ2-3; V: TRBV7-9; size: many; D: .; CDR3: CASSLISLSTDTQYF; DNA: TGTGCCAGCAGCTTAATCTCGCTTAGCACAGATACGCAGTATTTT
J: TRBJ2-5; V: TRBV5-1; size: few; D: .; CDR3: CASSIGVWTEQETQYF; DNA: TGCGCCAGCAGCATTGGGGTATGGACAGAGCAAGAGACCCAGTACTTC
J: TRBJ1-1; V: TRBV30; size: .; D: .; CDR3: CAWSHTGGVNTEAFF; DNA: TGTGCCTGGAGTCACACCGGGGGGGTGAACACTGAAGCTTTCTTT
J: TRBJ1-2; V: TRBV12-3/TRBV12-4; size: many; D: TRBD1; CDR3: CASSQRDRGNYGYTF; DNA: TGTGCCAGCAGTCAGCGGGACAGGGGGAACTATGGCTACACCTTC
J: TRBJ2-1; V: TRBV15; size: many; D: .; CDR3: CATSRVLADNEQFF; DNA: TGTGCCACCAGCAGAGTACTAGCCGACAATGAGCAGTTCTTC
J: TRBJ1-1; V: TRBV20-1; size: few; D: TRBD1; CDR3: CSARVGQGASEAFF; DNA: TGCAGTGCTAGAGTGGGACAGGGGGCGTCTGAAGCTTTCTTT
J: TRBJ2-5; V: TRBV3-1; size: .; D: TRBD2; CDR3: CASSQDWASGETQYF; DNA: TGTGCCAGCAGCCAAGATTGGGCTAGCGGAGAGACCCAGTACTTC
J: TRBJ2-7; V: TRBV10-3; size: .; D: .; CDR3: CAIRAGTQAHEQYF; DNA: TGTGCCATCAGGGCCGGGACCCAGGCCCACGAGCAGTACTTC
J: TRBJ2-1; V: TRBV20-1; size: .; D: TRBD1; CDR3: CSASKGPGQGTPLAHNEQFF; DNA: TGCAGTGCCTCCAAAGGCCCGGGACAGGGAACTCCTTTGGCCCACAATGAGCAGTTCTTC
J: TRBJ2-1; V: TRBV18; size: .; D: TRBD1; CDR3: CASSPPNFGQGTYNEQFF; DNA: TGTGCCAGCTCACCACCGAATTTTGGACAGGGAACCTACAATGAGCAGTTCTTC
J: TRBJ1-6; V: TRBV10-3; size: many; D: .; CDR3: CAIRDAGNSPLHF; DNA: TGTGCCATCAGGGACGCGGGTAATTCACCCCTCCACTTT
J: TRBJ2-1; V: TRBV28; size: .; D: TRBD2; CDR3: CASRQDPAGDNEQFF; DNA: TGTGCCAGCAGACAAGACCCAGCGGGAGACAATGAGCAGTTCTTC
J: TRBJ2-3; V: TRBV15; size: .; D: .; CDR3: CATSRDLGLSTDTQYF; DNA: TGTGCCACCAGCAGAGATTTGGGCCTCAGCACAGATACGCAGTATTTT
J: TRBJ2-7; V: TRBV11-2; size: many; D: TRBD1; CDR3: CASSHYRDRIHEQYF; DNA: TGTGCCAGCAGCCACTACCGGGACAGGATCCACGAGCAGTACTTC
J: TRBJ1-2; V: TRBV10-3; size: .; D: .; CDR3: CAISGRGDGYTF; DNA: TGTGCCATCAGTGGCAGAGGAGATGGCTACACCTTC
J: TRBJ1-4; V: TRBV11-2; size: many; D: .; CDR3: CASTITGMTNEKLFF; DNA: TGTGCCAGCACCATAACAGGGATGACTAATGAAAAACTGTTTTTT
J: TRBJ2-7; V: TRBV28; size: many; D: TRBD2; CDR3: CASGTGGYEQYF; DNA: TGTGCCAGCGGAACGGGGGGCTACGAGCAGTACTTC
J: TRBJ1-2; V: TRBV12-3/TRBV12-4; size: .; D: TRBD1; CDR3: CASSLDYGTGEYGYTF; DNA: TGTGCCAGCAGTTTAGATTATGGGACAGGGGAATATGGCTACACCTTC
J: TRBJ2-5; V: TRBV3-1; size: many; D: .; CDR3: CASSPVASIQETQYF; DNA: TGTGCCAGCAGCCCGGTGGCTAGCATACAAGAGACCCAGTACTTC
J: TRBJ1-4; V: TRBV27; size: .; D: .; CDR3: CASSVTISNEKLFF; DNA: TGTGCCAGCTCCGTGACAATTTCTAATGAAAAACTGTTTTTT
J: TRBJ1-4; V: TRBV12-3/TRBV12-4; size: many; D: .; CDR3: CASSLSQAEKLFF; DNA: TGTGCCAGCAGTTTATCTCAGGCCGAAAAACTGTTTTTT
J: TRBJ2-7; V: TRBV28; size: many; D: TRBD1; CDR3: CATTGTGNNYEQYF; DNA: TGTGCCACCACCGGGACAGGAAACAACTACGAGCAGTACTTC
J: TRBJ2-1; V: TRBV4-1; size: .; D: .; CDR3: CASSPPGRWHEQFF; DNA: TGCGCCAGCAGCCCCCCGGGCAGGTGGCATGAGCAGTTCTTC
J: TRBJ2-7; V: TRBV30; size: many; D: TRBD2; CDR3: CAWSVLAGAYEQYF; DNA: TGTGCCTGGAGTGTACTAGCGGGAGCCTACGAGCAGTACTTC
J: TRBJ2-1; V: TRBV28; size: .; D: .; CDR3: CAGRGLQVSYNEQFF; DNA: TGTGCCGGCAGGGGTTTACAAGTCTCCTACAATGAGCAGTTCTTC
J: TRBJ2-3; V: TRBV7-2; size: .; D: .; CDR3: CASTFGGLGGRGDTQYF; DNA: TGTGCCAGCACCTTCGGTGGGCTGGGGGGCCGGGGAGATACGCAGTATTTT
J: TRBJ2-1; V: TRBV7-2; size: .; D: .; CDR3: CASSPTSTAYNEQFF; DNA: TGTGCCAGCTCACCGACTTCCACGGCCTACAATGAGCAGTTCTTC
J: TRBJ1-2; V: TRBV6-1; size: few; D: .; CDR3: CASRSDGYDYTF; DNA: TGTGCCAGCAGATCGGACGGCTATGACTACACCTTC
J: TRBJ2-1; V: TRBV7-2; size: few; D: TRBD1; CDR3: CASSLGKQGAKFF; DNA: TGTGCCAGCAGCTTAGGGAAACAGGGGGCAAAGTTCTTC
J: TRBJ2-3; V: TRBV9; size: .; D: .; CDR3: CASSALGGGGTDTQYF; DNA: TGTGCCAGCAGCGCCCTGGGGGGTGGAGGGACAGATACGCAGTATTTT
J: TRBJ2-3; V: TRBV13; size: many; D: TRBD2; CDR3: CASSRLAGLSTDTQYF; DNA: TGTGCCAGCAGCAGACTAGCGGGGTTGAGCACAGATACGCAGTATTTT
J: TRBJ2-1; V: TRBV18; size: many; D: .; CDR3: CASSRLKDEQFF; DNA: TGTGCCAGCTCACGCCTAAAGGATGAGCAGTTCTTC
J: TRBJ2-7; V: TRBV20-1; size: .; D: TRBD2; CDR3: CSASSGSPFYEQYF; DNA: TGCAGTGCTTCTAGCGGGAGTCCCTTCTACGAGCAGTACTTC
J: TRBJ2-7; V: TRBV20-1; size: many; D: TRBD2; CDR3: CSAHLAGGPYEQYF; DNA: TGCAGTGCTCACCTAGCGGGAGGGCCCTACGAGCAGTACTTC
J: TRBJ2-1; V: TRBV5-6; size: .; D: .; CDR3: CASSLNQQPVDYNEQFF; DNA: TGTGCCAGCAGCTTGAATCAGCAGCCCGTCGACTACAATGAGCAGTTCTTC
J: TRBJ2-5; V: TRBV2; size: many; D: .; CDR3: CASSVRGETQYF; DNA: TGTGCCAGCTCCGTTCGGGGGGAGACCCAGTACTTC
J: TRBJ2-5; V: TRBV28; size: few; D: .; CDR3: CASNPDLSRETQYF; DNA: TGTGCCAGCAACCCGGACCTCTCACGAGAGACCCAGTACTTC
J: TRBJ1-2; V: TRBV20-1; size: few; D: TRBD1; CDR3: CSASKNGQDRSGYTF; DNA: TGCAGTGCTAGTAAAAACGGACAGGATAGAAGTGGCTACACCTTC
J: TRBJ2-5; V: TRBV5-1; size: .; D: .; CDR3: CAPRGETQYF; DNA: TGCGCCCCACGAGGGGAGACCCAGTACTTC
J: TRBJ2-7; V: TRBV20-1; size: .; D: .; CDR3: CSARQSGEGYEQYF; DNA: TGCAGTGCTAGACAAAGCGGAGAGGGATACGAGCAGTACTTC
J: TRBJ1-2; V: TRBV2; size: few; D: TRBD1; CDR3: CASRLGQTSRGYTF; DNA: TGTGCCAGCAGGCTGGGACAGACATCGAGGGGCTACACCTTC
J: TRBJ2-7; V: TRBV2; size: .; D: TRBD2; CDR3: CASAGTSGGPAEQYF; DNA: TGTGCCAGCGCCGGGACTAGCGGGGGGCCCGCCGAGCAGTACTTC
J: TRBJ2-7; V: TRBV11-2; size: many; D: .; CDR3: CASSLGSASPGEQYF; DNA: TGTGCCAGCAGCTTAGGGTCCGCATCGCCGGGAGAGCAGTACTTC